This TCR beta chain was recovered during a study of blood T cells in healthy people across ages. Total RNA amounts of at least 6 micrograms were extracted per sample. Note on this clonotype: Its antigen remains unidentified. It may be a read error: a sequence one base away is much more abundant.

The second PCR ran roughly 7 to 12 cycles with a sample-barcoded 5' primer and J-beta primers. In TCRdb, the 5' RACE reads were re-called with MiXCR into one record per CDR3 protein. The sample has fewer than 2 million distinct CDR3 sequences, about two fifths seen once. Study-level findings and limits: Getting older went along with TCR beta diversity per million T cells dropping roughly linearly.

The CDR3 is 15 residues long. The germline gives CDR1 MNHEY, CDR2 SVGAGI. The sample consisted of blood. J is TRBJ2-7 and V is TRBV6-5; tentatively, D is TRBD2 (5 bases). The J call is doubtful: the DNA matches TRBJ2-5 better. The TCR was taken from a human donor in good health. CDR3 bases: TGTGCCAGCAGTTACTCGTTGAACGGGGAAGAGACCCAGTACTTC. This sequence encodes CASSYSLNGEETQYF.